Following are 21 T cell receptor beta chains from one sample sequenced in a study of T cell responses to AZD1222 COVID-19 vaccine. Libraries were prepared by immunoSEQ multiplex PCR; TCRdb keeps only in-frame clonotypes and omits some of them. The table includes tens of thousands of clones, about 91% detected once. The starting material was peripheral blood, obtained 28 days after the second dose of the MenACWY control vaccine. The origin of the receptors is an adult who received the MenACWY meningococcal vaccine as a control.

This clone was counted once. The chain recombines TRBV30 with TRBJ1-2, with D unclear. CDR3 length equals 15 residues. Trimming cost V 1 base and J 4 bases, with 16 bases left between them. Per germline, CDR1 GTSNPN and CDR2 SVGIG (reference sequence). The CDR3 region has the DNA TGTGCCTGGAGTGCCTACTCCAGCTACTTCTATGGCTACACCTTC. Translation: CAWSAYSSYFYGYTF.

V gene TRBV18 combines with J gene TRBJ2-1, with 7 bases matching TRBD1. The trim removed 1 base at V and 8 bases at J, leaving 5 bases unmatched. Germline lookup yields CDR1 KGHSH and CDR2 LQKENI. This CDR3 has 14 residues. CDR3 sequence: CASSPLQGSDEQFF. The DNA for the CDR3 is TGTGCCAGCTCACCACTACAGGGGAGCGATGAGCAGTTCTTC.

This clone was seen a few times. The chain joins TRBV9 to TRBJ2-6, with 8 bases that match TRBD2. CDR3 length: 16 amino acids. Germline values: CDR1 SGDLS, CDR2 YYNGEE. V lost 6 bases and J lost 1; bases outside the gene matches: 6. CDR3 sequence: CASKGGGTSGANVLTF. The CDR3 DNA reads TGTGCCAGCAAGGGCGGGGGGACGTCTGGGGCCAACGTCCTGACTTTC.

The chain links TRBV3-1 (or the pseudogene TRBV3-2) to TRBJ1-3, with TRBD1 matching 7 bases. Unmatched junction bases numbered 4, after V lost 5 bases and J lost 0 bases. CDR3 size: 15 residues. In germline, CDR1 is LGHDT, CDR2 YNNKEL (reference sequence). CDR3 DNA: TGTGCCAGCAGCGCAACAGGGGACTCTGGAAACACCATATATTTT. Amino acid sequence: CASSATGDSGNTIYF.

V is TRBV5-1 and J is TRBJ1-1; 7 bases agree with TRBD1. The germline V gene encodes CDR1 SGHRS and CDR2 YFSETQ. Germline trimming cut 4 bases from V and 0 bases from J; bases unmatched to any gene: 6. The CDR3 is 15 amino acids. The CDR3 sequence is CASSPGGGLNTEAFF. CDR3 DNA sequence: TGCGCCAGCAGCCCGGGAGGGGGCTTGAACACTGAAGCTTTCTTT.

The chain carries TRBV14 and TRBJ2-5, with 7 bases aligning to TRBD2. CDR1 and CDR2 (germline): SGHDN, FVKESK. Trimming removed 0 bases from V and 5 bases from J; junction bases left unmatched: 3. CDR3 size: 14 residues. The CDR3 loop is CASSQEAGMETQYF. In nucleotides, the CDR3 is TGTGCCAGCAGCCAAGAAGCGGGGATGGAGACCCAGTACTTC.

The V call is TRBV4-2, the J call TRBJ2-3; tentatively, D is TRBD1 (6 bases). Trimming cost V 2 bases and J 0 bases, with 15 bases left between them. The CDR3 consists of 17 residues. Germline assignment: CDR1 LGHNA and CDR2 YNFKEQ. As DNA, the CDR3 is TGTGCCAGCAGCCAATCCGAGGGGGTGGGGAGCACAGATACGCAGTATTTT. Protein product: CASSQSEGVGSTDTQYF.

The chain uses TRBV2 and TRBJ1-5, with a possible D match to TRBD1 (6 bases). The V end was cut by 8 bases, the J end by 6 bases, with 14 bases between. Germline V lookup: CDR1 SNHLY, CDR2 FYNNEI. This CDR3 is built from 13 residues. CDR3 sequence reads: CASSDRRRQPQHF. The DNA for the CDR3 is TGTGCCAGCTCTGACAGGAGGCGTCAGCCCCAGCATTTT. Full variable domain (remainder filled in from reference TRBV2 and TRBJ1-5): EPEVTQTPSHQVTQMGQEVILRCVPISNHLYFYWYRQILGQKVEFLVSFYNNEISEKSEIFDDQFSVERPDGSNFTLKIRSTKLEDSAMYFCASSDRRRQPQHFGDGTRLSIL.

The chain employs TRBV9 and TRBJ2-1, with 7 bases matching TRBD1. CDR1 and CDR2 (germline): SGDLS, YYNGEE. This CDR3 comprises 17 residues. The V gene end was trimmed by 3 bases and the J gene end by 0 bases; junction bases not matched to a gene: 9. The CDR3, as DNA: TGTGCCAGCAGCGAACGACAGGGACGAAGCTCCTACAATGAGCAGTTCTTC. Translating it yields CASSERQGRSSYNEQFF.

The V call is TRBV29-1, the J call TRBJ2-3; possible D gene TRBD1, 5 bases. The CDR3 runs to 13 residues. V gave up 0 bases and J gave up 1 base, with 5 bases separating them. Germline V gene lookup returns CDR1 SQVTM and CDR2 ANQGSEA. CDR3 in amino acids: CSVEEQGTDTQYF. DNA of the CDR3: TGCAGCGTTGAAGAACAGGGCACAGATACGCAGTATTTT.

The V call is TRBV2, the J call TRBJ2-3, with D uncertain. Germline V gene data show CDR1 as SNHLY and CDR2 as FYNNEI. CDR3 length equals 15 residues. Trimming stripped 3 bases from V and 1 base from J, with 11 bases between. The CDR3 here is CASSEETFGTDTQYF. The DNA for the CDR3 is TGTGCCAGCAGTGAGGAGACTTTCGGCACAGATACGCAGTATTTT.

This chain connects TRBV5-1 to TRBJ1-3; D uncertain. CDR1 SGHRS and CDR2 YFSETQ come from the germline V gene. This CDR3 has 14 residues. V was clipped by 1 base and J by 2 bases, with 7 bases between them. CDR3 amino acids: CASSLSGAGNTIYF. The CDR3 DNA is TGCGCCAGCAGCTTGAGTGGGGCTGGAAACACCATATATTTT. Supplemented by reference TRBV5-1 and TRBJ1-3, the full variable domain reads KAGVTQTPRYLIKTRGQQVTLSCSPISGHRSVSWYQQTPGQGLQFLFEYFSETQRNKGNFPGRFSGRQFSNSRSEMNVSTLELGDSALYLCASSLSGAGNTIYFGEGSWLTVV.

This chain joins TRBV6-5 and TRBJ1-2, with unresolved D. With 6 bases removed from V and 8 bases from J, the gap between germline ends came to 16 bases. Germline V gives CDR1 MNHEY, CDR2 SVGAGI. The CDR3 covers 13 residues. CDR3 in amino acids: CASRGFLDGGYTF. The CDR3 DNA is TGTGCCAGCAGAGGATTTCTGGACGGGGGCTACACCTTC.

This clone appeared a single time. The chain carries TRBV12-3 or TRBV12-4 and TRBJ1-1; D perhaps matches TRBD1 (5 bases). The CDR3 extends over 13 amino acids. V shed 5 bases and J shed 11 bases, with 18 bases lying between them. For the CDR3, the DNA is TGTGCCAGCAGTCAAATGGGGGGGTTAGGCGCTTTCTTT. Translated: CASSQMGGLGAFF.

The V call is TRBV15, the J call TRBJ1-4, with D unresolved. CDR3 length: 15 residues. CDR1 and CDR2 from the germline V gene are LNHNV and YYDKDF (reference sequence). Trimming cost V 0 bases and J 2 bases, with 7 bases left between them. The DNA of the CDR3 is TGTGCCACCAGCAGAGACTTGGTTACTAATGAAAAACTGTTTTTT. Translation: CATSRDLVTNEKLFF.

This clone showed up just once. The genes are TRBV5-1 and TRBJ2-5, with D unresolved. Germline-derived CDR1 and CDR2 are SGHRS and YFSETQ. The CDR3 runs 13 residues. Trimming stripped 0 bases from V and 5 bases from J, with 8 bases between. In DNA, the CDR3 is TGCGCCAGCAGCTTGGGGTCGGCGGAGACCCAGTACTTC. As protein: CASSLGSAETQYF.

The chain uses TRBV4-1 and TRBJ1-3; D is ambiguous. The germline V gene has CDR1 MGHRA and CDR2 YSYEKL. The CDR3 has 15 residues. V lost 0 bases and J 0 bases, leaving 6 bases between the germline ends. The CDR3 reads CASSQEPASGNTIYF. The CDR3 region has the DNA TGCGCCAGCAGCCAAGAACCAGCCTCTGGAAACACCATATATTTT.

The chain recombines TRBV27 with TRBJ2-1, with D possibly being TRBD2 (5 bases). The ends were cut back, 4 bases at V and 8 bases at J, with 15 bases in the middle. CDR1 MNHEY and CDR2 SMNVEV come from the germline V gene (reference sequence). CDR3 length: 14 residues. CDR3 nucleotide sequence: TGTGCCAGCAGTTCTTTAAGCGGTAAGGATGAGCAGTTCTTC. This encodes CASSSLSGKDEQFF.

The V gene is TRBV7-2, the J gene TRBJ2-1; 7 positions agree with TRBD2. V trimming: 8 bases; J trimming: 6 bases; junction bases outside the gene matches: 13. There are 15 residues in the CDR3. From germline, CDR1 is SGHTA and CDR2 FQGNSA. The CDR3 sequence: CASGTMGGRVNEQFF. The CDR3 DNA reads as TGTGCCAGCGGGACTATGGGGGGGAGGGTCAATGAGCAGTTCTTC.

This chain connects TRBV7-9 to TRBJ2-1; 8 nucleotides line up with TRBD1. Germline CDR1 is SEHNR and CDR2 is FQNEAQ (reference sequence). This CDR3 contains 12 residues. The V gene end was trimmed by 11 bases and the J gene end by 5 bases; junction bases not matched to a gene: 5. This chain's CDR3 is CARQDRDNEQFF. CDR3 nucleotides: TGTGCCCGCCAGGACAGGGACAATGAGCAGTTCTTC. Supplemented by reference TRBV7-9 and TRBJ2-1, the full variable domain reads DTGVSQNPRHKITKRGQNVTFRCDPISEHNRLYWYRQTLGQGPEFLTYFQNEAQLEKSRLLSDRFSAERPKGSFSTLEIQRTEQGDSAMYLCARQDRDNEQFFGPGTRLTVL.

The chain combines TRBV5-6 with TRBJ1-1; TRBD1 might be the D (6 bases). The length of the CDR3 is 15 residues. V gave up 6 bases and J gave up 0 bases, with 15 bases separating them. The germline V gene has CDR1 SGHDT and CDR2 YYEEEE. CDR3 loop: CASTHWGAMNTEAFF. The CDR3 nucleotides read TGTGCCAGCACCCACTGGGGGGCGATGAACACTGAAGCTTTCTTT.